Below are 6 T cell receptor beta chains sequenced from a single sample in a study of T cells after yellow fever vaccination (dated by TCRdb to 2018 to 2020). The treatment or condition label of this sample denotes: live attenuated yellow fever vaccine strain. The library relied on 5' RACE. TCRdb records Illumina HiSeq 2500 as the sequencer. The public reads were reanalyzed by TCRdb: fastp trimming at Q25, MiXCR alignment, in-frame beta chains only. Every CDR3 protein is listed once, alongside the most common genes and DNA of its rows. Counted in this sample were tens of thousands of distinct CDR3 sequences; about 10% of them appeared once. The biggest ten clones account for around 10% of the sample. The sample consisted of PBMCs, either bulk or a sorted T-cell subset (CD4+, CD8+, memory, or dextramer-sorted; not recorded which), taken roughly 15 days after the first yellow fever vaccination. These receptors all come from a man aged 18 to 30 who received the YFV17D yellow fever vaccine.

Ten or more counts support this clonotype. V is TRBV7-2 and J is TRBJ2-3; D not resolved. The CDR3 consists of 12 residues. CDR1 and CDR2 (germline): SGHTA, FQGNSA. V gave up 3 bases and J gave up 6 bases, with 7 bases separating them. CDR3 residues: CASSFQSDTQYF. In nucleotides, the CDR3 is TGTGCCAGCAGCTTCCAGAGCGATACGCAGTATTTT. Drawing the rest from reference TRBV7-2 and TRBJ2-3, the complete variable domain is GAGVSQSPSNKVTEKGKDVELRCDPISGHTALYWYRQSLGQGLEFLIYFQGNSAPDKSGLPSDRFSAERTGGSVSTLTIQRTQQEDSAVYLCASSFQSDTQYFGPGTRLTVL.

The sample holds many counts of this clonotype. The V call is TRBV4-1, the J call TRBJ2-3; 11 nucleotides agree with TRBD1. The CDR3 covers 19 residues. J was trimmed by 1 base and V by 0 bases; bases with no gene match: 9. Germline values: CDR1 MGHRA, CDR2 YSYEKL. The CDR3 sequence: CASSQEPGQGVIGTDTQYF. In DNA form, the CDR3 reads TGCGCCAGCAGCCAAGAGCCGGGACAGGGGGTTATTGGCACAGATACGCAGTATTTT.

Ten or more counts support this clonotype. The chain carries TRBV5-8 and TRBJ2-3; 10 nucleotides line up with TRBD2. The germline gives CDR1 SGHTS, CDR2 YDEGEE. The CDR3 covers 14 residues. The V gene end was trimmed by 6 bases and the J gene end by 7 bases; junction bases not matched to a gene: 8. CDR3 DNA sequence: TGTGCCAGCATCAATAGCGGGGGGCTTTATACGCAGTATTTT. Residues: CASINSGGLYTQYF.

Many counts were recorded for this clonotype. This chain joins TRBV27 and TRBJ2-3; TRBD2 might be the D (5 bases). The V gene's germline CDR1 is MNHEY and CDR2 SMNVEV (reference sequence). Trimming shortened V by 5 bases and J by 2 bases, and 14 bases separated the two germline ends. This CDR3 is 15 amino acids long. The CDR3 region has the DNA TGTGCCAGCAGTCTTGGACTTCGATACACAGATACGCAGTATTTT. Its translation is CASSLGLRYTDTQYF.

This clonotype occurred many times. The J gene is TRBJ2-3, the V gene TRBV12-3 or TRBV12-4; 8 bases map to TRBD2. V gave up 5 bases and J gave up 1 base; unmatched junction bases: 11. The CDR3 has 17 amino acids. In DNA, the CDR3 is TGTGCCAGCAGTCCAGGCGGAGCGGGACTAGGCACAGATACGCAGTATTTT. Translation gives CASSPGGAGLGTDTQYF.

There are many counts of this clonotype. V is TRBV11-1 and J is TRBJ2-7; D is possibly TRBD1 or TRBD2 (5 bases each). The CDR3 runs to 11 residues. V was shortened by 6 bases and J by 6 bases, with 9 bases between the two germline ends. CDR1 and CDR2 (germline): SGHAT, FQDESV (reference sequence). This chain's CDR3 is CASSGGSEQYV. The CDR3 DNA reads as TGTGCCAGCAGTGGGGGTAGCGAGCAGTACGTC.